These T cell receptor beta chains were read from a single sample in a study of STAT5B mutations in CD4+ large granular lymphocyte leukemia. Here immunoSEQ multiplex PCR was the method, and the copy in TCRdb shows in-frame clones only, minus some. The repertoire has around 30,000 clones, around four fifths of them found once; the top ten carry roughly 4.5%. Material for sequencing was CD4+ T cells from blood buffy coats. Receptors originate from a human donor in good health. Both conserved end residues are part of each CDR3. The D gene is left open where the match is weak. Clone size appears in some rows only: once, few, many, or a class for an expanded clone.

J gene: TRBJ2-1
clone size: -
D gene: -
V gene: TRBV5-1
CDR3 protein: CASKRAAYNEQFF
CDR3 DNA: TGCGCCAGCAAAAGGGCGGCCTACAATGAGCAGTTCTTC

J gene: TRBJ1-5
clone size: -
D gene: -
V gene: TRBV5-1
CDR3 protein: CASRTGPSNQPQHF
CDR3 DNA: TGCGCCAGCAGAACTGGACCGTCTAATCAGCCCCAGCATTTT

J gene: TRBJ2-5
clone size: -
D gene: TRBD2
V gene: TRBV11-2
CDR3 protein: CASRKLAGGLQETQYF
CDR3 DNA: TGTGCCAGCAGAAAGCTAGCGGGAGGGCTTCAAGAGACCCAGTACTTC

J gene: TRBJ2-7
clone size: -
D gene: TRBD2
V gene: TRBV7-2
CDR3 protein: CASSSFGLADYEQYF
CDR3 DNA: TGTGCCAGCAGCTCTTTTGGACTAGCGGACTACGAGCAGTACTTC

J gene: TRBJ2-4
clone size: -
D gene: -
V gene: TRBV6-5
CDR3 protein: CASSYLGSKNIQYF
CDR3 DNA: TGTGCCAGCAGTTACCTGGGCAGCAAAAACATTCAGTACTTC

J gene: TRBJ1-5
clone size: -
D gene: TRBD1
V gene: TRBV4-1
CDR3 protein: CASSLETGGEGQPQHF
CDR3 DNA: TGCGCCAGCAGCCTCGAGACAGGGGGTGAGGGTCAGCCCCAGCATTTT

J gene: TRBJ1-5
clone size: -
D gene: -
V gene: TRBV19
CDR3 protein: CAISDRYSNQPQHF
CDR3 DNA: TGTGCCATCTCGGACAGATATAGCAATCAGCCCCAGCATTTT

J gene: TRBJ2-1
clone size: -
D gene: -
V gene: TRBV7-9
CDR3 protein: CASSLVGGVREQFF
CDR3 DNA: TGTGCCAGCAGCCTCGTTGGTGGGGTGCGCGAGCAGTTCTTC

J gene: TRBJ1-1
clone size: -
D gene: -
V gene: TRBV30
CDR3 protein: CAWRQLNTEAFF
CDR3 DNA: TGTGCCTGGAGGCAACTGAACACTGAAGCTTTCTTT

J gene: TRBJ2-1
clone size: -
D gene: -
V gene: TRBV7-8
CDR3 protein: CASSRLRAGNEQFF
CDR3 DNA: TGTGCCAGCAGCCGACTCCGCGCGGGGAATGAGCAGTTCTTC

J gene: TRBJ1-3
clone size: -
D gene: -
V gene: TRBV6-1
CDR3 protein: CASSEGGSGNTIYF
CDR3 DNA: TGTGCCAGCAGTGAAGGCGGCTCTGGAAACACCATATATTTT

J gene: TRBJ2-7
clone size: -
D gene: TRBD1
V gene: TRBV29-1
CDR3 protein: CSVEVGTGLGYEQYF
CDR3 DNA: TGCAGCGTTGAGGTCGGGACAGGCTTGGGGTACGAGCAGTACTTC

J gene: TRBJ2-7
clone size: -
D gene: -
V gene: TRBV5-4
CDR3 protein: CASSQDIDSYEQYF
CDR3 DNA: TGTGCCAGCAGCCAGGACATTGACAGCTACGAGCAGTACTTC

J gene: TRBJ2-1
clone size: -
D gene: -
V gene: TRBV9
CDR3 protein: CASSVGAADNEQFF
CDR3 DNA: TGTGCCAGCAGCGTAGGAGCGGCGGACAATGAGCAGTTCTTC

J gene: TRBJ2-1
clone size: once
D gene: TRBD2
V gene: TRBV5-1
CDR3 protein: CASTSGTSGSYEQFF
CDR3 DNA: TGCGCCAGCACCTCGGGGACTAGCGGGAGTTATGAGCAGTTCTTC

J gene: TRBJ2-1
clone size: -
D gene: -
V gene: TRBV9
CDR3 protein: CASSVASGVGLAYNEQFF
CDR3 DNA: TGTGCCAGCAGCGTAGCTTCGGGGGTGGGATTAGCCTACAATGAGCAGTTCTTC

J gene: TRBJ2-7
clone size: -
D gene: TRBD2
V gene: TRBV2
CDR3 protein: CASSESLAGSYEQYF
CDR3 DNA: TGTGCCAGCAGTGAAAGCCTAGCGGGCTCCTACGAGCAGTACTTC

J gene: TRBJ2-2
clone size: few
D gene: -
V gene: TRBV6-4
CDR3 protein: CASSEFLGVGELFF
CDR3 DNA: TGTGCCAGCAGTGAATTTTTGGGAGTCGGGGAGCTGTTTTTT

J gene: TRBJ2-5
clone size: -
D gene: TRBD1
V gene: TRBV14
CDR3 protein: CASSQDWGTVQETQYF
CDR3 DNA: TGTGCCAGCAGCCAAGATTGGGGGACAGTACAAGAGACCCAGTACTTC

J gene: TRBJ1-5
clone size: -
D gene: -
V gene: TRBV28
CDR3 protein: CASSLVWRDNQPQHF
CDR3 DNA: TGTGCCAGCAGCCTAGTGTGGCGTGACAATCAGCCCCAGCATTTT

J gene: TRBJ1-1
clone size: once
D gene: -
V gene: TRBV5-1
CDR3 protein: CASSLPLSGAEAFF
CDR3 DNA: TGCGCCAGCAGCTTGCCCCTATCAGGGGCTGAAGCTTTCTTT

J gene: TRBJ2-2
clone size: -
D gene: -
V gene: TRBV12-2
CDR3 protein: CASRTHQGPNTGELFF
CDR3 DNA: TGTGCAAGTCGCACCCATCAAGGCCCGAACACCGGGGAGCTGTTTTTT

J gene: TRBJ2-6
clone size: -
D gene: -
V gene: TRBV11-2
CDR3 protein: CASSSRSGANVLTF
CDR3 DNA: TGTGCCAGCAGCTCGCGCTCTGGGGCCAACGTCCTGACTTTC

J gene: TRBJ2-7
clone size: -
D gene: -
V gene: TRBV18
CDR3 protein: CASSSPTGPYEQYF
CDR3 DNA: TGTGCCAGCTCATCACCGACGGGTCCCTACGAGCAGTACTTC

J gene: TRBJ1-2
clone size: -
D gene: -
V gene: TRBV7-2
CDR3 protein: CASSAHMRSYGYTF
CDR3 DNA: TGTGCCAGCAGCGCGCACATGAGATCCTATGGCTACACCTTC

J gene: TRBJ2-7
clone size: -
D gene: -
V gene: TRBV7-8
CDR3 protein: CASGARYEQYF
CDR3 DNA: TGTGCCAGCGGCGCCAGGTACGAGCAGTACTTC

J gene: TRBJ1-1
clone size: once
D gene: -
V gene: TRBV30
CDR3 protein: CAWSVRAATEAFF
CDR3 DNA: TGTGCCTGGAGTGTACGGGCCGCGACTGAAGCTTTCTTT

J gene: TRBJ2-1
clone size: -
D gene: TRBD1
V gene: TRBV30
CDR3 protein: CAWGTGWNGEQFF
CDR3 DNA: TGTGCCTGGGGGACAGGGTGGAATGGTGAGCAGTTCTTC

J gene: TRBJ2-5
clone size: -
D gene: -
V gene: TRBV14
CDR3 protein: CASSQGRGSWETQYF
CDR3 DNA: TGTGCCAGCAGCCAGGGTAGGGGGAGCTGGGAGACCCAGTACTTC

J gene: TRBJ1-1
clone size: -
D gene: -
V gene: TRBV28
CDR3 protein: CASTPHITNTEAFF
CDR3 DNA: TGTGCCAGCACCCCTCATATAACGAACACTGAAGCTTTCTTT

J gene: TRBJ1-1
clone size: -
D gene: -
V gene: TRBV18
CDR3 protein: CASSPGLGGNTEAFF
CDR3 DNA: TGTGCCAGCTCACCAGGTCTCGGGGGGAACACTGAAGCTTTCTTT

J gene: TRBJ2-3
clone size: -
D gene: -
V gene: TRBV6-1
CDR3 protein: CASRPGADTQYF
CDR3 DNA: TGTGCCAGCAGACCCGGAGCAGATACGCAGTATTTT

J gene: TRBJ1-3
clone size: -
D gene: TRBD1
V gene: TRBV28
CDR3 protein: CASSLPTGGNTIYF
CDR3 DNA: TGTGCCAGCAGTCTCCCGACAGGGGGAAACACCATATATTTT

J gene: TRBJ1-5
clone size: -
D gene: TRBD1
V gene: TRBV6-6
CDR3 protein: CASSPTGVAQPQHF
CDR3 DNA: TGTGCCAGCAGCCCTACAGGGGTGGCGCAGCCCCAGCATTTT

J gene: TRBJ1-2
clone size: -
D gene: -
V gene: TRBV6-5
CDR3 protein: CASSYGSGLRYTF
CDR3 DNA: TGTGCCAGCAGTTACGGTTCCGGGTTGAGGTACACCTTC

J gene: TRBJ2-1
clone size: -
D gene: TRBD2
V gene: TRBV7-9
CDR3 protein: CASSWGGRGSYNEQFF
CDR3 DNA: TGTGCCAGCAGCTGGGGTGGGAGGGGCTCCTACAATGAGCAGTTCTTC

J gene: TRBJ1-5
clone size: -
D gene: -
V gene: TRBV10-2
CDR3 protein: CASSELHKGQPQHF
CDR3 DNA: TGCGCCAGCAGTGAGTTACACAAAGGCCAGCCCCAGCATTTT

J gene: TRBJ2-2
clone size: -
D gene: -
V gene: TRBV2
CDR3 protein: CASSDLTNTGELFF
CDR3 DNA: TGTGCCAGCAGTGATCTAACTAACACCGGGGAGCTGTTTTTT

J gene: TRBJ2-7
clone size: -
D gene: TRBD1
V gene: TRBV5-4
CDR3 protein: CASSPSTGTGDEQYF
CDR3 DNA: TGTGCCAGCAGCCCGTCTACTGGGACAGGGGACGAGCAGTACTTC

J gene: TRBJ2-6
clone size: -
D gene: TRBD1
V gene: TRBV9
CDR3 protein: CASSAGQAGANVLTF
CDR3 DNA: TGTGCCAGCAGCGCCGGACAGGCTGGGGCCAACGTCCTGACTTTC

J gene: TRBJ2-7
clone size: -
D gene: -
V gene: TRBV25-1
CDR3 protein: CASSFRASGVGEQYF
CDR3 DNA: TGTGCCAGCAGTTTTCGGGCCTCAGGAGTCGGGGAGCAGTACTTC

J gene: TRBJ1-2
clone size: few
D gene: TRBD1
V gene: TRBV6-5
CDR3 protein: CASSYQGQGSGGYTF
CDR3 DNA: TGTGCCAGCAGTTACCAGGGACAGGGAAGTGGGGGCTACACCTTC

J gene: TRBJ2-3
clone size: -
D gene: -
V gene: TRBV7-6
CDR3 protein: CASSLRVVTDTQYF
CDR3 DNA: TGTGCCAGCAGCTTACGAGTGGTGACAGATACGCAGTATTTT

J gene: TRBJ1-2
clone size: once
D gene: -
V gene: TRBV18
CDR3 protein: CASSPQEGLGTNYGYTF
CDR3 DNA: TGTGCCAGCTCACCCCAAGAGGGGTTAGGGACTAACTATGGCTACACCTTC

J gene: TRBJ1-1
clone size: few
D gene: -
V gene: TRBV9
CDR3 protein: CASSAGMGGTEAFF
CDR3 DNA: TGTGCCAGCAGCGCAGGGATGGGTGGCACTGAAGCTTTCTTT

J gene: TRBJ2-2
clone size: -
D gene: TRBD1
V gene: TRBV5-1
CDR3 protein: CASSTNRGNTGELFF
CDR3 DNA: TGCGCCAGCAGCACGAACAGGGGTAACACCGGGGAGCTGTTTTTT

J gene: TRBJ2-7
clone size: -
D gene: TRBD1
V gene: TRBV5-1
CDR3 protein: CASSSGQGIYEQYF
CDR3 DNA: TGCGCCAGCAGCTCTGGACAGGGGATTTACGAGCAGTACTTC

J gene: TRBJ2-1
clone size: -
D gene: TRBD2
V gene: TRBV6-5
CDR3 protein: CATSSGSRNEQFF
CDR3 DNA: TGTGCCACTTCTAGCGGGAGCAGGAATGAGCAGTTCTTC

J gene: TRBJ2-1
clone size: -
D gene: TRBD2
V gene: TRBV7-9
CDR3 protein: CASSSSGLGYNEQFF
CDR3 DNA: TGTGCCAGCAGCTCTAGCGGGCTTGGCTACAATGAGCAGTTCTTC

J gene: TRBJ1-4
clone size: -
D gene: -
V gene: TRBV7-9
CDR3 protein: CASSRLGQPSEKLFF
CDR3 DNA: TGTGCCAGCTCGAGATTAGGACAGCCGAGTGAAAAACTGTTTTTT

J gene: TRBJ1-2
clone size: -
D gene: -
V gene: TRBV6-1
CDR3 protein: CASSEVAQGGGYTF
CDR3 DNA: TGTGCCAGCAGTGAAGTTGCACAGGGTGGCGGCTACACCTTC

J gene: TRBJ1-2
clone size: -
D gene: -
V gene: TRBV10-2
CDR3 protein: CASSELANYGYTF
CDR3 DNA: TGCGCCAGCAGTGAGCTGGCTAACTATGGCTACACCTTC